This is a list of T cell receptor beta chains from one sample in a study of T cells after yellow fever vaccination. MiXCR, applied by TCRdb to the 5' RACE reads, yields one record per CDR3 protein. The profile covers more than 450,000 distinct CDR3 sequences, with just over 20% appearing a single time and roughly a sixth taken by the ten largest. Specimen: PBMCs, collected about 21 days after the first yellow fever vaccination. The receptors come from a man aged 18 to 35 who received the YFV17D yellow fever vaccine. Both conserved end residues are part of each CDR3. D genes are given only for firm matches. Clone size is shown for a subset of rows, as once, few, many or a class of expanded clone.

v_gene	d_gene	abundance	j_gene	CDR3nt	CDR3aa
TRBV5-4	TRBD1	many	TRBJ2-5	TGTGCCAGCAGCTCCGGACAGGGGCCGCAAGAGACCCAGTACTTC	CASSSGQGPQETQYF
TRBV9	TRBD1	-	TRBJ2-5	TGTGCCAGCAGCTCGAGGGGACAGGGAGGGGAGACCCAGTACTTC	CASSSRGQGGETQYF
TRBV12-3/TRBV12-4	-	few	TRBJ2-1	TGTGCCAGCGCCCAAGCTACTACCTTAGGCAATGAGCAGTTCTTC	CASAQATTLGNEQFF
TRBV12-3/TRBV12-4	-	few	TRBJ1-1	TGTGCCAGCAGTTTGGGGGGGGGATTGGGGGCTTTCTTT	CASSLGGGLGAFF
TRBV12-3/TRBV12-4	TRBD2	many	TRBJ2-1	TGTGCCAGCAGTTCCAGACTAGCGGGGGGGCCAAATGAGCAGTTCTTC	CASSSRLAGGPNEQFF
TRBV3-1	TRBD1	-	TRBJ2-3	TGTGCCAGAAGCCAAGGGACAGGGGACACAGATACGCAGTATTTT	CARSQGTGDTDTQYF
TRBV19	-	-	TRBJ1-1	TGTGCCAGTAGTGTAAGACAGGACAGAGGTACTGAAGCTTTCTTT	CASSVRQDRGTEAFF
TRBV5-1	TRBD2	many	TRBJ2-5	TGCGCCAGCAGCTTGGATGGACTAGAACCGGCGGAGACCCAGTACTTC	CASSLDGLEPAETQYF
TRBV4-3	-	-	TRBJ2-5	TGCGCCAGCAGTAAGGGTGTTTTTCAGGAGACCCAGTACTTC	CASSKGVFQETQYF
TRBV9	-	-	TRBJ2-3	TGTGCCAGCAGCGTAGAGGGTTCTAGCACAGATACGCAGTATTTT	CASSVEGSSTDTQYF
TRBV29-1	TRBD1	few	TRBJ2-1	TGCAGCGTTGTGGGGACAGGGTTCTCGAGGTCCTACAATGAGCAGTTCTTC	CSVVGTGFSRSYNEQFF
TRBV20-1	-	many	TRBJ2-3	TGCAGTGCTAGTGGGGCATATACGCAGTATTTT	CSASGAYTQYF
TRBV9	TRBD1	-	TRBJ2-7	TGTGCCAGCAGCACATCGGGACAGGGGGTTTACGAGCAGTACTTC	CASSTSGQGVYEQYF
TRBV6-5	-	-	TRBJ1-6	TGTGCCAGCAGGTACAGGGTCTGGGGCCCCCATTCACCCCTCCACTTT	CASRYRVWGPHSPLHF
TRBV7-6	TRBD1	-	TRBJ1-3	TGTGCCAGCAGCATAACCCCGGCAGGGGGCGTTGGAAACACCATATATTTT	CASSITPAGGVGNTIYF
TRBV4-1	-	once	TRBJ2-5	TGCGCCAGCAGCCAAGAGCGGGACGGGGGAAGTAGGCAGACCCAGTACTTC	CASSQERDGGSRQTQYF
TRBV15	-	few	TRBJ2-2	TGTGCCACCAGCAGAGATTCGGCACACACCGGGGAGCTGTTTTTT	CATSRDSAHTGELFF
TRBV13	-	-	TRBJ2-3	TGTGCCAGCAATTCGGATCGTATAAGCACAGATACGCAGTATTTT	CASNSDRISTDTQYF
TRBV11-3	-	few	TRBJ2-2	TGTGCCAGCAGCTTTTGGTCCGGGGAGCTGTTTTTT	CASSFWSGELFF
TRBV20-1	-	-	TRBJ1-1	TGCAGTGCCAGGGGCGCCCAGTTGATGAACACTGAAGCTTTCTTT	CSARGAQLMNTEAFF
TRBV7-9	-	-	TRBJ2-7	TGTGCCAGCAGCCCCACTCCCTACGAGCAGTACTTC	CASSPTPYEQYF
TRBV5-1	-	few	TRBJ2-2	TGCGCCAGCAGCTGGTCGGGGCGGTCCGGGGAGCTGTTTTTT	CASSWSGRSGELFF
TRBV6-5	-	-	TRBJ2-1	TGTGCCAGCAGTTACTCGATAGGCTCCACGATCGGCGAGCAGTTCTTC	CASSYSIGSTIGEQFF
TRBV18	-	few	TRBJ1-1	TGTGCCAGCTCACCACTCGATTGGACTGAAGCTTTCTTT	CASSPLDWTEAFF
TRBV20-1	TRBD1	few	TRBJ1-1	TGCAGTGCTGATCGACGGGACAGGGTGAACACTGAAGCTTTCTTT	CSADRRDRVNTEAFF
TRBV6-2/TRBV6-3	-	few	TRBJ2-5	TGTGCCAGCACCGAAACGGGGTCGGAAGAGACCCAGTACTTC	CASTETGSEETQYF
TRBV7-2	-	-	TRBJ2-4	TGTGCCAGCAGCCTGCAAATAGCCAAAAACATTCAGTACTTC	CASSLQIAKNIQYF
TRBV7-2	-	few	TRBJ2-3	TGTGCCAGCAGCTTATCGGCCGTGGGCGGGACGCAGTATTTT	CASSLSAVGGTQYF
TRBV7-2	-	-	TRBJ2-7	TGTGCCAGCAGCTTAGGCGGGTTGAACTACGAGCAGTACTTC	CASSLGGLNYEQYF
TRBV20-1	TRBD1	few	TRBJ2-2	TGCAGTGCTTCCCGGCGGGACAGGGGTGCCGGGGAGCTGTTTTTT	CSASRRDRGAGELFF
TRBV15	TRBD2	few	TRBJ2-7	TGTGCCACCAGCACTACTCCTGGACTAGCGGGGGACGAGCAGTACTTC	CATSTTPGLAGDEQYF
TRBV5-6	-	-	TRBJ2-7	TGTGCCAGCAGCTTAATCGGAACTGCCTCCTACGAGCAGTACTTC	CASSLIGTASYEQYF
TRBV5-6	-	-	TRBJ1-6	TGTGCCAGCAGCTTGGGGACAGCGGATTCACCCCTCCACTTT	CASSLGTADSPLHF
TRBV4-1	-	-	TRBJ1-1	TGCGCCAGCAGCCAAGTAGTACCTGGGAGCACTGAAGCTTTCTTT	CASSQVVPGSTEAFF
TRBV7-9	-	-	TRBJ2-4	TGTGCCAGCAGCTTAATTGAAAACATTCAGTACTTC	CASSLIENIQYF
TRBV4-1	-	-	TRBJ2-3	TGCGCCAGCAGCCGAGGCGGGTTCACAGATACGCAGTATTTT	CASSRGGFTDTQYF
TRBV20-1	-	-	TRBJ2-7	TGCAGTGCTAGAAAATATACCTACGAGCAGTACTTC	CSARKYTYEQYF
TRBV2	TRBD1	few	TRBJ1-6	TGTGCCAGCAGTGGGACAGGGGGCAGTAATTCACCCCTCCACTTT	CASSGTGGSNSPLHF
TRBV10-3	-	few	TRBJ2-3	TGTGCCATCAGTGAGACTGCCAGGGAGACAGATACGCAGTATTTT	CAISETARETDTQYF
TRBV7-9	TRBD1	many	TRBJ2-7	TGTGCCAGCAGCTCGAGGGGGCGACAGGGAAGGTCCTACGAGCAGTACTTC	CASSSRGRQGRSYEQYF
TRBV11-2	-	few	TRBJ2-4	TGTGCCAGCAGCTTAGTAAGACCGAACATTCAGTACTTC	CASSLVRPNIQYF
TRBV4-3	-	-	TRBJ2-3	TGCGCCAGCAGCCAAGAGGGTACACCCACAGATACGCAGTATTTT	CASSQEGTPTDTQYF
TRBV6-5	-	many	TRBJ1-6	TGTGCCAGCAGTTACCCGTTCGCCTATAATTCACCCCTCCACTTT	CASSYPFAYNSPLHF
TRBV5-1	-	-	TRBJ2-2	TGCGCCAGCAGTACCACCGGGAACACCGGGGAGCTGTTTTTT	CASSTTGNTGELFF
TRBV4-1	-	once	TRBJ1-2	TGCGCCAGCAGCCAAGCTCTTCGACAACGCCATATAGGCTACACCTTC	CASSQALRQRHIGYTF
TRBV7-2	-	-	TRBJ1-2	TGTGCCAGCAGCTTCAAAGGGTCGGGGGATGGCTACACCTTC	CASSFKGSGDGYTF